This T cell receptor (beta chain) was sequenced in a study of identical twins. General observations from the study: With beta out-of-frame sequences, excess sharing by twins was weaker.

cDNA carried unique molecular identifiers, and a universal primer site was added by template switching. TCRdb independently ran MiXCR on the 5' RACE reads; one entry per CDR3 protein. The table records under 900,000 distinct CDR3 sequences, over 9% of them present only once. With no exceptions, donors were healthy Caucasians. Regarding this clonotype: Antigen: not known.

Per germline, CDR1 SGHRS and CDR2 YFSETQ. This CDR3 is built from 14 residues. V dropped 5 bases and J dropped 1 base, with 11 bases sitting between them. The sample also formed part of further work on yellow fever vaccine responses in identical twins.

The genes are TRBV5-1 and TRBJ2-3; either TRBD1 or TRBD2 may fit D (6 bases each). The sequenced sample was PBMCs. The TCR comes from a woman in her late teens or twenties in good health. The chain's CDR3 is CASRGGFGTDTQYF. The CDR3 DNA is TGCGCCAGCAGAGGGGGGTTCGGCACAGATACGCAGTATTTT.